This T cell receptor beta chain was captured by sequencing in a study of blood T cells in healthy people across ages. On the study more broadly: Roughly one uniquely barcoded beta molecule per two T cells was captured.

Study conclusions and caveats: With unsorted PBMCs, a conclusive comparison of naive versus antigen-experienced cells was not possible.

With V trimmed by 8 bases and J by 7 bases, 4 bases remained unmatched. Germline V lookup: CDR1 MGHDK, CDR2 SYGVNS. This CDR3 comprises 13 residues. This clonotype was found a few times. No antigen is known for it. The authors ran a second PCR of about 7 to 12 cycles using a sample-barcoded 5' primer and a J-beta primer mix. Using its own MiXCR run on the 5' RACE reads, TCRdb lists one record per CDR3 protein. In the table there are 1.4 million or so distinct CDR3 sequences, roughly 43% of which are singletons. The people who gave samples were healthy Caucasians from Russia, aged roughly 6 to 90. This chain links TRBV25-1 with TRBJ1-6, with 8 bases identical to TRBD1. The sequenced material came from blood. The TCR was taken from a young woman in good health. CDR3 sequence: CASQDRVNSPLHF. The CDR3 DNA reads TGTGCCAGCCAGGACAGGGTCAATTCACCCCTCCACTTT. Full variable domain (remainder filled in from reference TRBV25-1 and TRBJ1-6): EADIYQTPRYLVIGTGKKITLECSQTMGHDKMYWYQQDPGMELHLIHYSYGVNSTEKGDLSSESTVSRIRTEHFPLTLESARPSHTSQYLCASQDRVNSPLHFGNGTRLTVT.